This T cell receptor (beta chain) appears in the sequencing data of a study of beta chain features in type 1 diabetes. Study-wide results and limits: A potential influence of HLA type upon TCRB rearrangement remained unresolved herein. Among patients with Type 1 diabetes, TCRB CDR3s were moderately but significantly shorter in every one of the four CD4+ subsets. Sampled from patients, naive, central memory and Treg TCRB repertoires appeared more similar than those sampled from healthy donors. Among type 1 diabetes patients, VDJ junctions had fewer insertions and more deletions.

The authors sorted CD4+ naive, central memory, regulatory and stem cell-like memory cells via CD45RO/CCR7/CD25/CD127/CD95/CD27. The whole isolated RNA underwent reverse transcription, so sequencing captured expressed TCRB transcripts. TCRdb's copy holds only in-frame clones and misses some; the assay was immunoSEQ multiplex PCR. The sample has tens of thousands of clones; approximately 60% are singletons. Looked up from germline, CDR1 is SGHRS and CDR2 is YFSETQ. This CDR3 comprises 15 residues. V was cut by 2 bases and J by 0 bases, with 8 bases left in between. Details on this clone: The antigen is undetermined.

The sequenced sample was Tregs from blood. The receptor comes from a man aged 25 to 40 with type 1 diabetes. Some clones in this sample may be carry-over from other donors' samples. The J gene is TRBJ2-2, the V gene TRBV5-1; D is possibly TRBD1 (5 bases). The DNA of the CDR3 is TGCGCCAGCAGCTTTCAGGGATCGAACACCGGGGAGCTGTTTTTT. Its translation is CASSFQGSNTGELFF.